This T cell receptor (beta chain) was recovered during a study of T cell repertoires in cytomegalovirus infection. Study context: Public TCR beta signature analysis indicated the presence of both CMV infection and matching HLA type.

TCRdb used MiXCR to reprocess the reads, holding one entry per CDR3 protein. The sample includes 100,000 to 150,000 distinct CDR3 sequences, about 24% seen only once; the top ten take 30% to 40%. Points on this clonotype: What it recognizes is unknown.

Overall study results and limits: CMV carriers with the relevant HLA were identified by cumulative public TCR beta family frequency. The response measured ex vivo was dominated by TCR beta clonotypes (HLA-C-restricted and CMV-specific).

The specimen was PBMCs, sequenced either directly or after in vitro stimulation (not recorded which). This TCR came from a human donor in good health (CMV status not recorded). Some clones in this sample may be carry-over from other donors' samples.

The CDR3 spells CSALGGNQPQHF. CDR3 nucleotides: TGCAGTGCCCTTGGGGGGAATCAGCCCCAGCATTTT. This sequence joins TRBV20-1 and TRBJ1-5; tentatively, D is TRBD1 (5 bases). The CDR3 covers 12 residues. CDR1 and CDR2 (germline): DFQATT, SNEGSKA (reference sequence). The V end was cut by 6 bases, the J end by 4 bases, with 10 bases between.